This T cell receptor beta chain was identified during a study of T cell repertoires in MIS-A myocarditis (dated by TCRdb to about 2022). The CDR3 numbers 13 residues from cysteine through phenylalanine. The only DNA kept is the CDR3, 39 bases in frame from the first base. V sheds 6 bases and J sheds 14 bases, leaving 18 bases between their ends. CDR1 and CDR2 are drawn from the germline V gene: SGHDT, YYEEEE. TCRbeta CDR3 regions were amplified by the immunoSEQ bias-controlled multiplex PCR and were subjected to high-throughput sequencing. Per the authors' processing: CDR3 sequences were collapsed and filtered with the immunoSEQ vendor pipeline, and the abundance and frequency of each unique TCRbeta CDR3 were thereby quantified. Dominant CDR3 amino acid sequences were clustered with SARS-CoV-2-specific ImmuneCODE TCRbeta sequences by CD-HIT using a 90% global sequence identity threshold. Clones were classed as hyperexpanded at frequencies of 0.1 to 1 and as large at frequencies of 0.01 to 0.1. MiXCR was used to confirm CDR3 amino acid sequences and V and J gene assignments of dominant clones. The R stringdist package was used to calculate Levenshtein distances between the patient clonotypes and the ImmuneCODE hits. Here the immuneACCESS table is served through TCRdb, limited to in-frame sequences with V and J called. Missing clones are a known gap in these copies; in checked studies unresolved V genes cover under half, and the rest lacks a known reason. V, J and clone size are taken as reported in that table, and D and trimming were inferred from the DNA itself. For this sample there are some 6,600 clones; about 78% appear just once. The ten largest clonotypes hold less than 20% of the sample.

Regarding this clone: Its antigen target is currently unknown. No per-base quality is available; no much larger clone lies one base away.

The QIAamp DNA FFPE kit was used to extract genomic DNA from formalin-fixed paraffin-embedded autopsy tissue. Recombination linked TRBV5-6 to TRBJ1-6; TRBD1 is perhaps the D gene, given 6 matching bases. Material: right inferior lung lobe tissue obtained at autopsy. The receptor was isolated from a man aged 18 to 35 with fulminant myocarditis from multisystem inflammatory syndrome in adults (MIS-A) after COVID-19. At the DNA level, the sequence is TGTGCCAGCACCCTTGGTAGGGGGGGAACCCTCCACTTT. The translation is CASTLGRGGTLHF.